This T cell receptor beta chain was sequenced during a study of post-analysis software for immune sequencing data. A remark on this clonotype: Antigen: not known.

Findings and limits, study-wide: Normalized Chao1 diversity was significantly lower in multiple sclerosis patients than in controls. Among five TRBV segments more frequent in patients than controls were TRBV5-6, TRBV5-1 and TRBV20-1.

Germline V gene lookup returns CDR1 MGHRA and CDR2 YSYEKL. The CDR3 loop spans 16 amino acids. The library was made from cDNA and included unique molecular identifiers. MiXCR was run by TCRdb on the PCR reads, yielding one entry per CDR3 protein. The sample includes roughly 540,000 distinct CDR3 sequences, less than 40% seen only once; the top ten take 4.5% to 7.5%. Sample: blood. This TCR derives from a girl between 2 and 17 years old with multiple sclerosis. This rearrangement joins TRBV4-1 to TRBJ2-7; perhaps TRBD1 as D (5 bases). The end of the DNA aligns better with TRBJ2-5, so the J call may be wrong. DNA for the CDR3: TGCGCCAGCAGCCAAGTAGAAGGGGCGCGAGGAGAGACCCAGTACTTC. Amino acid sequence: CASSQVEGARGETQYF.